This TCR beta chain was sequenced during a study of blood T cell repertoires in COVID-19. Study information: The United States, Italy and Spain supplied acute and convalescent COVID-19 samples. Sample material is recorded as cDNA or gDNA derived from T cells, B-cell-depleted T cells, or PBMCs.

The V and J ends lost 1 base and 5 bases respectively, with 14 bases between them. CDR1 and CDR2 (germline): LNHDA, SQIVND (reference sequence). CDR3 length equals 15 residues. This clone was recorded only once. How the authors handled the data: Researchers report that nucleated cell counts were estimated from reference gene primer amplification. Assay: immunoSEQ multiplex PCR; the TCRdb copy retains only in-frame clones and omits some. V and J calls and clone size are those listed in that table; D and trimming were worked out from the DNA. The sample holds 160,000 or so clones, 70% to 90% seen once. The TCR comes from a human donor in a cohort sampled during active COVID-19. The rearrangement joins TRBV19 to TRBJ1-1, with D hard to call. Sequenced material: peripheral blood. The CDR3 DNA is TGTGCCAGTAGTATAGGTACTAACGGGTGGACTGAAGCTTTCTTT. The encoded protein is CASSIGTNGWTEAFF.